These T cell receptor beta chains were read from a single sample in a study of blood T cell repertoires in COVID-19. The assay was immunoSEQ multiplex PCR, and TCRdb's table has in-frame clones only and misses some. The profile shows 200,000 to 300,000 clones, around 88% of them singletons. Sequenced material: peripheral blood. The receptor source for this set is a man aged 30 to 39 with active or convalescent COVID-19. Each CDR3 is given without its conserved first and last residue.

ASKVEPANTGELF,TRBV6-5,TRBJ2-2
ASSLGGGAYEQY,TRBV3-1/TRBV3-2,TRBJ2-7
ASSTGQGTEAF,TRBV5-1,TRBJ1-1
ASSYGQGGARAF,TRBV6-5,TRBJ1-1
ASSLDPQPREQY,TRBV7-9,TRBJ2-7
ASSRTEHPYEQY,TRBV6-5,TRBJ2-7
ASSSRDRVYEQY,TRBV28,TRBJ2-7
ASSQDLGVALF,TRBV4-1,TRBJ2-1
ASTGDSLNTEAF,TRBV19,TRBJ1-1
ASSSETGPRYEQY,TRBV7-6,TRBJ2-7
ASSPRGRGGGNEQF,TRBV7-2,TRBJ2-1
ASSQGLGETQY,TRBV14,TRBJ2-5
ASTPRGAEGNTIY,TRBV6-5,TRBJ1-3
AWSVGDRDGYT,TRBV30,TRBJ1-2
ASSLGTADQPQH,TRBV19,TRBJ1-5
ASSLAGRNTEAF,TRBV5-1,TRBJ1-1
ASSLSQGAKNTEAF,TRBV7-6,TRBJ1-1
ASSQTENTEAF,TRBV3-1/TRBV3-2,TRBJ1-1
ASNKDSILYGYT,TRBV5-8,TRBJ1-2
ASSSPGILEAF,TRBV5-6,TRBJ1-1
ASSIDLETHYNEQF,TRBV19,TRBJ2-1
ASSESRITNYGYT,TRBV6-1,TRBJ1-2
ASGEQGSYEQY,TRBV7-7,TRBJ2-7
AISEGGDGYT,TRBV10-3,TRBJ1-2
ASSQDRISGYT,TRBV5-1,TRBJ1-2
ASSYGGSTEAF,TRBV6-2/TRBV6-3,TRBJ1-1
AWMPGGNIQY,TRBV30,TRBJ2-4
ASRQGPLTLTGELF,TRBV2,TRBJ2-2
ASSLGHNYEQY,TRBV27,TRBJ2-7
ASSGTPNREQY,TRBV18,TRBJ2-7
ASSDSAGGYNEQF,TRBV6-4,TRBJ2-1
ASTMNYSNQPQH,TRBV2,TRBJ1-5
ASSRNTRTESSGNTIY,TRBV2,TRBJ1-3
ASTGTGAKISSGELF,TRBV19,TRBJ2-2
ASSPGQGNQPQH,TRBV11-2,TRBJ1-5
ASSLDRNSPLH,TRBV7-2,TRBJ1-6
ASSRPSGVAYEQY,TRBV3-1/TRBV3-2,TRBJ2-7
ASSPGVYGYT,TRBV6-2/TRBV6-3,TRBJ1-2
ASSLGSGGNQPQH,TRBV7-2,TRBJ1-5
ASRTSGGVSVGELF,TRBV28,TRBJ2-2
ASSLVEYTETQY,TRBV7-2,TRBJ2-5
ASRIYRGTEAF,TRBV6-5,TRBJ1-1
ASSPGTIQETQY,TRBV7-9,TRBJ2-5
ASSTQRGAYNEQF,TRBV3-1/TRBV3-2,TRBJ2-1
ASSLRLAADNEQF,TRBV7-3,TRBJ2-1
ASSYAENTEAF,TRBV11-2,TRBJ1-1
AISNSPPGEGYT,TRBV10-3,TRBJ1-2
ASSFSGQGRLRTYEQY,TRBV5-1,TRBJ2-7
ATSPRTGATNEKLF,TRBV15,TRBJ1-4